What follows describes a single T cell receptor (beta chain). The germline V gene has CDR1 MGHRA and CDR2 YSYEKL. This CDR3 region has 16 residues. The germline V and J ends were trimmed by 7 bases and 0 bases, with 13 bases remaining between them. The data are from a study of blood T cell repertoires in COVID-19. Libraries were prepared by immunoSEQ multiplex PCR; TCRdb keeps only in-frame clonotypes and omits some of them. The sample holds fewer than 200,000 clones; approximately 81% are singletons and the top ten take 1% to 1.2%. The chain is built from TRBV4-1 and TRBJ2-6; no clear D gene. The sample comprised peripheral blood. The receptor was isolated from a man between 40 and 49 years old with acute or convalescent COVID-19. CDR3 nucleotide sequence: TGCGCCAGCAAGCGTTCTTCGTTCTCTGGGGCCAACGTCCTGACTTTC. Residues: CASKRSSFSGANVLTF.